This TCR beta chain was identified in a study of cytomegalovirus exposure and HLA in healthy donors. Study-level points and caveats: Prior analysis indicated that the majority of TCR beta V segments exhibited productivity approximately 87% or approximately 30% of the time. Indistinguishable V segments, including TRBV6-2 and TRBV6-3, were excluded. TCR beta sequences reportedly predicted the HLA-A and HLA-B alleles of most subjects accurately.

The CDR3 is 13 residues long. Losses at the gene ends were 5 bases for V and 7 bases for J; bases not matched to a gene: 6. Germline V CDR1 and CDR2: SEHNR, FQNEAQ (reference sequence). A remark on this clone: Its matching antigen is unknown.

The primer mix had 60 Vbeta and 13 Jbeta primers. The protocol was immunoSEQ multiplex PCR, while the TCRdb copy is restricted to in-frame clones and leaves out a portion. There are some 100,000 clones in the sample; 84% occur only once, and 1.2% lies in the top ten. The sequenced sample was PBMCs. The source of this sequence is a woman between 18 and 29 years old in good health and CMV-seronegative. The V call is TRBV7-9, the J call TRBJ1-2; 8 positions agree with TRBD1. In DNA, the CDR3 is TGTGCCAGCAGCCTTCAGGGGGCCGGTGGCTACACCTTC. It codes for CASSLQGAGGYTF.